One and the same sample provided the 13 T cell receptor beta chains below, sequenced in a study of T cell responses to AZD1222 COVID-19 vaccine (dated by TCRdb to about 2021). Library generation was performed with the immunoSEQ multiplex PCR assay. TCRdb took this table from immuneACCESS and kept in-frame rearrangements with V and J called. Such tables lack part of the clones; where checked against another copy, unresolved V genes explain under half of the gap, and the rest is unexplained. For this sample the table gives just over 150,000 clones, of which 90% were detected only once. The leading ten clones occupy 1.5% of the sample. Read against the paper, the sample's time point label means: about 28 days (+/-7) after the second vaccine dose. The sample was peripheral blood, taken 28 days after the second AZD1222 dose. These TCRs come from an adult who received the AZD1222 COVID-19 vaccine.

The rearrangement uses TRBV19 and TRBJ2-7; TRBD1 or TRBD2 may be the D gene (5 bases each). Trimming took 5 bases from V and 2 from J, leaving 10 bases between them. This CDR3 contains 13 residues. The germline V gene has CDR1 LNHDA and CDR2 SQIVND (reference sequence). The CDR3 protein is CASSPGAPYEQYF. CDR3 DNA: TGTGCCAGTAGTCCCGGGGCCCCCTACGAGCAGTACTTC.

The CDR3 bases are TGTGCCAGCTCACCACGAGGGGAAGTCACTGAAGCTTTCTTT. This gives the protein CASSPRGEVTEAFF. The chain recombines TRBV18 with TRBJ1-1; TRBD1 might be the D (5 bases). Germline V gene data show CDR1 as KGHSH and CDR2 as LQKENI. Trimming removed 1 base from V and 4 bases from J, with 10 bases in between. The length of the CDR3 is 14 residues.

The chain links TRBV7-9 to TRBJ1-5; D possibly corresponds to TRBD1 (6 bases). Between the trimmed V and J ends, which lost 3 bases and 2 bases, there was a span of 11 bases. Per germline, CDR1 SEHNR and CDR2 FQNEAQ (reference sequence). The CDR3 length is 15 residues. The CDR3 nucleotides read TGTGCCAGCAGCTTTACGGGGGCTCGCAATCAGCCCCAGCATTTT. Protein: CASSFTGARNQPQHF.

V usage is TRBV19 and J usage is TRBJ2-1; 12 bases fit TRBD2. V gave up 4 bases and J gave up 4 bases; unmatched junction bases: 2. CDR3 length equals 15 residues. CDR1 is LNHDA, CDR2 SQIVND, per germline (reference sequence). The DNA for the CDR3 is TGTGCCAGTAGTAACCTAGCGGGGGGGTACAATGAGCAGTTCTTC. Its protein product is CASSNLAGGYNEQFF.

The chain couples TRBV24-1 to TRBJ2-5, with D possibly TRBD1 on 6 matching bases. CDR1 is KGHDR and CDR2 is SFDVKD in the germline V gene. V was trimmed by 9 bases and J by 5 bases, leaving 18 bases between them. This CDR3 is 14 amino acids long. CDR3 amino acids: CATGSAGAIETQYF. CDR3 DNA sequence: TGTGCCACCGGTTCGGCAGGGGCCATCGAGACCCAGTACTTC.

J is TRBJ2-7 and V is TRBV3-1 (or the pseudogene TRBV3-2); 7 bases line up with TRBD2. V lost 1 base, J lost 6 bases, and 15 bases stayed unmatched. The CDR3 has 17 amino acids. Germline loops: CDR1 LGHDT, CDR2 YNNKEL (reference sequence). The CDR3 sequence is CASSQAGLKGGLSEQYF. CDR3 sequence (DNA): TGTGCCAGCAGCCAAGCCGGGCTAAAGGGAGGGCTTTCCGAGCAGTACTTC.

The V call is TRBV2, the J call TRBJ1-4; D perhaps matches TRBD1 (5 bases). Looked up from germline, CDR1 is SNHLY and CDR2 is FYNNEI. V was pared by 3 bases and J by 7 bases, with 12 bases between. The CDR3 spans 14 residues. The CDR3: CASSDGTVLEKLFF. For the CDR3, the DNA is TGTGCCAGCAGTGATGGGACGGTTCTTGAAAAACTGTTTTTT.

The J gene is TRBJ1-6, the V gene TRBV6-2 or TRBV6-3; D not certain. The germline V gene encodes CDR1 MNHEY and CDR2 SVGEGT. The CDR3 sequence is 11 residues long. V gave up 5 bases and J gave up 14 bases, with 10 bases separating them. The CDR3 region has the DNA TGTGCCAGCAGTCCAAACGGGGCCCTCCACTTT. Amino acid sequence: CASSPNGALHF.

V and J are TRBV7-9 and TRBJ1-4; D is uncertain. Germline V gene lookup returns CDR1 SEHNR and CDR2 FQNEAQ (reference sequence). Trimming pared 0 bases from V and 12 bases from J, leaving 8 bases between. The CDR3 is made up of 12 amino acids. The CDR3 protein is CASSLAGKQLFF. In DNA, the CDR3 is TGTGCCAGCAGCTTAGCGGGCAAGCAACTGTTTTTT.

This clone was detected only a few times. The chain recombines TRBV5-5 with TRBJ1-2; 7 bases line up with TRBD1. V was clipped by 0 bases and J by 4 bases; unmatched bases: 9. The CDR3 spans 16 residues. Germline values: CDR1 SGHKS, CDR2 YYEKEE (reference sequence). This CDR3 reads CASSLGQGGQSYGYTF. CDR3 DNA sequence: TGTGCCAGCAGCTTGGGACAGGGAGGACAATCCTATGGCTACACCTTC.

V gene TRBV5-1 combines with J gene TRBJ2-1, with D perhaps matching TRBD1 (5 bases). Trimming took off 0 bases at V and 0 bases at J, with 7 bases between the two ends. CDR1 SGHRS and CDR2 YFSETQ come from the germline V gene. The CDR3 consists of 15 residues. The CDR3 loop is CASSLGTYSYNEQFF. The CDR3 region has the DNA TGCGCCAGCAGCTTGGGGACATACTCCTACAATGAGCAGTTCTTC. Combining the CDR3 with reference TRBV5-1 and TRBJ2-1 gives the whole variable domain KAGVTQTPRYLIKTRGQQVTLSCSPISGHRSVSWYQQTPGQGLQFLFEYFSETQRNKGNFPGRFSGRQFSNSRSEMNVSTLELGDSALYLCASSLGTYSYNEQFFGPGTRLTVL.

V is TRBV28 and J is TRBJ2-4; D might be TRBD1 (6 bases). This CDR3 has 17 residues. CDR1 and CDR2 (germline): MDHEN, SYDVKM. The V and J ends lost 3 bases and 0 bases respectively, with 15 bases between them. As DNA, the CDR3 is TGTGCCAGCAGTTTGGGCACCTTAGGGGGAGCCAAAAACATTCAGTACTTC. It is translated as CASSLGTLGGAKNIQYF. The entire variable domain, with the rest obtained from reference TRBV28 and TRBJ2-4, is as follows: DVKVTQSSRYLVKRTGEKVFLECVQDMDHENMFWYRQDPGLGLRLIYFSYDVKMKEKGDIPEGYSVSREKKERFSLILESASTNQTSMYLCASSLGTLGGAKNIQYFGAGTRLSVL.

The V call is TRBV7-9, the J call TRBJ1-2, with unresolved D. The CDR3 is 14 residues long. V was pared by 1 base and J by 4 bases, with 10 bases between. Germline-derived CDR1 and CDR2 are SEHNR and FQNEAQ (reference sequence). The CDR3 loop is CASSLEVAPYGYTF. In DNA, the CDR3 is TGTGCCAGCAGCTTAGAGGTTGCCCCCTATGGCTACACCTTC.